Presented here are 24 T cell receptor beta chains from one specimen sequenced in a study of T cell responses to AZD1222 COVID-19 vaccine. Some clones are missing from TCRdb's copy, which holds only in-frame ones; the method was immunoSEQ multiplex PCR. The data contain 200,000 to 250,000 clones, roughly 91% of them singletons. The specimen comprised peripheral blood, sampled on day 0 of MenACWY control vaccination. Receptor source: an adult in good health.

The chain combines TRBV10-3 with TRBJ2-2, with 9 bases that match TRBD1. This CDR3 has 17 amino acids. Germline CDR1 and CDR2: ENHRY and SYGVKD. The V and J ends lost 0 bases and 5 bases, in that order; junction bases with no gene match: 7. The CDR3 loop reads CAISESGQGTYTGELFF. The CDR3 bases are TGTGCCATCAGTGAGTCAGGACAGGGGACCTATACCGGGGAGCTGTTTTTT.

This rearrangement joins TRBV5-1 to TRBJ2-5; 8 bases are a match to TRBD2. Germline CDR1 reads SGHRS; CDR2 reads YFSETQ. The CDR3 has 17 amino acids. With V trimmed by 0 bases and J by 5 bases, 12 bases remained unmatched. In nucleotides, the CDR3 is TGCGCCAGCAGCTTGGGGGTCCTACTAGCGGAGGGGGAGACCCAGTACTTC. This translates into CASSLGVLLAEGETQYF. Drawing the rest from reference TRBV5-1 and TRBJ2-5, the complete variable domain is KAGVTQTPRYLIKTRGQQVTLSCSPISGHRSVSWYQQTPGQGLQFLFEYFSETQRNKGNFPGRFSGRQFSNSRSEMNVSTLELGDSALYLCASSLGVLLAEGETQYFGPGTRLLVL.

The chain uses TRBV30 and TRBJ2-7; no clear D. The CDR3 contains 15 residues. V lost 1 base and J lost 2, with 15 bases in between. From germline, CDR1 is GTSNPN and CDR2 SVGIG (reference sequence). CDR3 DNA: TGTGCCTGGAGTGAATGGGGTAGGGAACCCTACGAGCAGTACTTC. It specifies CAWSEWGREPYEQYF. The whole variable domain, filled in from reference TRBV30 and TRBJ2-7, reads SQTIHQWPATLVQPVGSPLSLECTVEGTSNPNLYWYRQAAGRGLQLLFYSVGIGQISSEVPQNLSASRPQDRQFILSSKKLLLSDSGFYLCAWSEWGREPYEQYFGPGTRLTVT.

The genes are TRBV18 and TRBJ2-1; D not resolved. CDR3 size: 15 residues. Germline CDR1 and CDR2: KGHSH and LQKENI. Between the trimmed V and J ends, which lost 5 bases and 1 base, there was a span of 12 bases. Here the CDR3 reads CASSLSAGSYNEQFF. The CDR3 region has the DNA TGTGCCAGCTCATTATCTGCTGGTTCCTACAATGAGCAGTTCTTC.

The rearrangement uses TRBV3-1 (or the pseudogene TRBV3-2) and TRBJ1-2, with D uncertain. The CDR3 is 11 amino acids. CDR1 is LGHDT and CDR2 is YNNKEL in the germline V gene (reference sequence). V lost 4 bases and J 8 bases, leaving 8 bases between the germline ends. As DNA, the CDR3 is TGTGCCAGCAGCCGGGTTGGAGGCTACACCTTC. This translates into CASSRVGGYTF.

The chain has TRBV19 and TRBJ2-6, with 8 positions matching TRBD1. CDR3 length: 17 residues. CDR1 is LNHDA and CDR2 is SQIVND in the germline V gene (reference sequence). Trimming removed 1 base from V and 3 bases from J; junction bases left unmatched: 5. This CDR3 reads CASSIGQGASGANVLTF. In DNA form, the CDR3 reads TGTGCCAGTAGTATAGGGCAGGGGGCTAGTGGGGCCAACGTCCTGACTTTC.

The V call is TRBV19, the J call TRBJ1-1; no definite D call. V lost 5 bases, J lost 0 bases, and 7 bases lay in between. Germline CDR1 LNHDA, CDR2 SQIVND (reference sequence). The CDR3 is made up of 13 amino acids. CDR3 nucleotide sequence: TGTGCCAGTAGTTCAACCATGAACACTGAAGCTTTCTTT. Translated, it gives CASSSTMNTEAFF. The whole variable domain, filled in from reference TRBV19 and TRBJ1-1, reads DGGITQSPKYLFRKEGQNVTLSCEQNLNHDAMYWYRQDPGQGLRLIYYSQIVNDFQKGDIAEGYSVSREKKESFPLTVTSAQKNPTAFYLCASSSTMNTEAFFGQGTRLTVV.

V gene TRBV5-1 combines with J gene TRBJ1-2; TRBD1 agrees at 7 bases. Looked up from germline, CDR1 is SGHRS and CDR2 is YFSETQ. J was trimmed by 7 bases and V by 0 bases; bases with no gene match: 9. This CDR3 region has 15 residues. CDR3 in amino acids: CASSLVERGLSGYTF. The CDR3 bases are TGCGCCAGCAGCTTGGTTGAGAGGGGGCTCAGTGGCTACACCTTC.

The CDR3 loop reads CASSIGGTGGDTQYF. The CDR3 DNA reads TGTGCCAGTAGTATAGGAGGGACAGGGGGAGATACGCAGTATTTT. The rearrangement uses TRBV19 and TRBJ2-3; 11 bases are a match to TRBD1. Germline values: CDR1 LNHDA, CDR2 SQIVND (reference sequence). The CDR3 totals 15 residues. The V segment lost 1 base and the J segment 5 bases; nucleotides outside the gene matches: 2.

The chain links TRBV5-1 to TRBJ2-5; possible D gene TRBD2, 6 bases. Looked up from germline, CDR1 is SGHRS and CDR2 is YFSETQ. V gave up 1 base and J gave up 2 bases, with 12 bases separating them. The CDR3 spans 15 residues. This chain's CDR3 is CASSLNGGGQETQYF. For the CDR3, the DNA is TGCGCCAGCAGCTTGAATGGTGGGGGGCAAGAGACCCAGTACTTC.

The V call is TRBV7-8, the J call TRBJ2-6; D may be TRBD2 (5 bases). Germline values: CDR1 SGHVS, CDR2 FQNEAQ. The V gene lost 5 bases and the J gene lost 2 bases, with 10 bases spanning the gap. This CDR3 contains 15 residues. The DNA of the CDR3 is TGTGCCAGCAGCCCGGGGTACCCTGGGGCCAACGTCCTGACTTTC. It specifies CASSPGYPGANVLTF.

J is TRBJ1-1 and V is TRBV4-1, with TRBD1 identical over 9 bases. The CDR3 is made up of 15 amino acids. The V gene end was trimmed by 3 bases and the J gene end by 1 base; junction bases not matched to a gene: 3. From germline, CDR1 is MGHRA and CDR2 YSYEKL. CDR3 sequence (DNA): TGCGCCAGCAGCCAGGCGGGACAGGGGAACACTGAAGCTTTCTTT. It translates to CASSQAGQGNTEAFF.

The rearrangement uses TRBV7-9 and TRBJ2-5, with TRBD2 matching over 9 bases. Germline CDR1 is SEHNR and CDR2 is FQNEAQ (reference sequence). The CDR3 is 15 residues long. J was trimmed by 4 bases and V by 0 bases; bases with no gene match: 3. In DNA, the CDR3 is TGTGCCAGCAGCTTAGCTGCGGGGGGGCCAGAGACCCAGTACTTC. It translates to CASSLAAGGPETQYF.

The V call is TRBV19, the J call TRBJ1-2; D call uncertain. Germline V gives CDR1 LNHDA, CDR2 SQIVND (reference sequence). Trimming left V 9 bases short and J 0 bases short, with 17 bases between. The CDR3 spans 15 residues. The CDR3 DNA is TGTGCCAGCCTTTCCGGAGGCGAAACTAACTATGGCTACACCTTC. This codes for CASLSGGETNYGYTF. Full variable domain (rest looked up from reference TRBV19 and TRBJ1-2): DGGITQSPKYLFRKEGQNVTLSCEQNLNHDAMYWYRQDPGQGLRLIYYSQIVNDFQKGDIAEGYSVSREKKESFPLTVTSAQKNPTAFYLCASLSGGETNYGYTFGSGTRLTVV.

This clone has a single count. The chain is built from TRBV5-1 and TRBJ1-6; the D gene is possibly TRBD1 (5 bases). Germline V gene data show CDR1 as SGHRS and CDR2 as YFSETQ. V was pared by 4 bases and J by 6 bases, with 14 bases between. This CDR3 region has 15 residues. CDR3 DNA: TGCGCCAGCAGCAACCGGGACGGGGGTAATTCACCCCTCCACTTT. This sequence encodes CASSNRDGGNSPLHF.

The chain employs TRBV25-1 and TRBJ2-5, with 14 bases lining up with TRBD2. This CDR3 contains 15 residues. The germline gives CDR1 MGHDK, CDR2 SYGVNS. V lost 1 base to trimming and J lost 10 bases; unmatched junction nucleotides: 5. CDR3 loop: CASSESGLAGADQYF. The CDR3 DNA sequence: TGTGCCAGCAGTGAATCGGGACTAGCGGGGGCAGACCAGTACTTC.

The chain combines TRBV6-4 with TRBJ1-1, with D uncertain. V was clipped by 4 bases and J by 1 base, with 7 bases between them. The CDR3 sequence is 13 residues long. The germline V gene has CDR1 MRHNA and CDR2 SNTAGT. CDR3: CASSARENTEAFF. The DNA of the CDR3 is TGTGCCAGCAGTGCCCGGGAGAACACTGAAGCTTTCTTT.

This chain joins TRBV10-1 and TRBJ1-1; D is uncertain. The CDR3 runs to 11 residues. The ends were cut back, 4 bases at V and 5 bases at J, with 5 bases in the middle. Germline V gives CDR1 WNHNN, CDR2 SYGVQD (reference sequence). The CDR3: CASSGGTEAFF. The CDR3 nucleotides read TGCGCCAGCAGTGGGGGAACTGAAGCTTTCTTT.

This sequence joins TRBV5-1 and TRBJ1-2; D is perhaps TRBD1 (5 bases). Trimming took off 0 bases at V and 2 bases at J, with 8 bases between the two ends. The germline gives CDR1 SGHRS, CDR2 YFSETQ. The CDR3 is 14 amino acids. The chain's CDR3 is CASSLARENYGYTF. CDR3 nucleotides: TGCGCCAGCAGCTTGGCCAGGGAGAACTATGGCTACACCTTC.

The chain combines TRBV5-6 with TRBJ1-1; D gene unclear. Germline V gives CDR1 SGHDT, CDR2 YYEEEE. With 5 bases removed from V and 6 bases from J, the gap between germline ends came to 8 bases. The CDR3 sequence is 11 residues long. CDR3 sequence reads: CASSESSEAFF. CDR3 DNA sequence: TGTGCCAGCAGTGAAAGTTCTGAAGCTTTCTTT.

The rearrangement links TRBV11-2 to TRBJ1-2; D gene uncertain. Germline assignment: CDR1 SGHAT and CDR2 FQNNGV. V was trimmed by 5 bases and J by 7 bases, leaving 20 bases between them. The CDR3 totals 15 residues. The CDR3 reads CASSEPRIVFCGYTF. As DNA, the CDR3 is TGTGCCAGCAGCGAACCCAGGATTGTGTTCTGTGGCTACACCTTC.

J is TRBJ1-5 and V is TRBV10-2; D uncertain. The germline V and J ends were trimmed by 2 bases and 7 bases, with 9 bases remaining between them. The length of the CDR3 is 13 residues. CDR1 and CDR2 from the germline V gene are WSHSY and SAAADI. The CDR3: CASSEMGRQPQHF. DNA of the CDR3: TGCGCCAGCAGTGAGATGGGGAGACAGCCCCAGCATTTT.

The chain has TRBV19 and TRBJ2-1; 11 nucleotides agree with TRBD2. This CDR3 has 16 residues. V lost 6 bases to trimming and J lost 4 bases; unmatched junction nucleotides: 8. CDR1 and CDR2 (germline): LNHDA, SQIVND (reference sequence). CDR3 in DNA: TGTGCCAGTAGAAGAATAACTAGCGGGGGATACAATGAGCAGTTCTTC. Protein product: CASRRITSGGYNEQFF.

The V call is TRBV4-3, the J call TRBJ2-1; 8 nucleotides agree with TRBD2. There are 15 residues in the CDR3. Losses at the gene ends were 3 bases for V and 8 bases for J; bases not matched to a gene: 9. Germline loops: CDR1 LGHNA, CDR2 YSLEER. CDR3 bases: TGCGCCAGCAGCCACCCGGGCGGGGGGACGGATGAGCAGTTCTTC. Translating it yields CASSHPGGGTDEQFF.